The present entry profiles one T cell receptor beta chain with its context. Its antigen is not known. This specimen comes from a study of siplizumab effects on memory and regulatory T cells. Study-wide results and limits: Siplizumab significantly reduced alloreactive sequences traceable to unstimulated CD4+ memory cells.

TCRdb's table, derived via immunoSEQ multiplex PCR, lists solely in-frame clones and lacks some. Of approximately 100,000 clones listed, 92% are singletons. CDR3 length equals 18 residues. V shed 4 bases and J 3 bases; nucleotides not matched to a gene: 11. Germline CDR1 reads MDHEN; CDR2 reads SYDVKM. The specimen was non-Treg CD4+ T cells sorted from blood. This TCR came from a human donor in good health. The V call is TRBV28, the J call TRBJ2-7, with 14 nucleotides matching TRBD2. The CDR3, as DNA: TGTGCCAGCAGTTCACTTGGACTAGCGGGAGGACACAACTACGAGCAGTACTTC. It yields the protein CASSSLGLAGGHNYEQYF.